A single sample is the source of the 15 T cell receptor beta chains below, sequenced in a study of cytomegalovirus exposure and HLA in healthy donors (TCRdb year 2017). The protocol used for the library was the immunoSEQ multiplex PCR assay. For the multiplex PCR, a mixture combining 60 forward primers for TCR Vbeta segments and 13 reverse primers for TCR Jbeta segments was used. Sourced from immuneACCESS, this table was stored by TCRdb with only in-frame sequences that have V and J called. A share of the clones is absent; for the studies checked, an unresolved V gene accounts for under half, and the remainder has no known explanation. A total of some 140,000 clones appear in this sample, 70% to 80% of them only once. The ten most abundant clones make up approximately 2% of the sample. The material sequenced was PBMCs. These receptors all come from a man aged 25 to 40 in good health and CMV-seronegative.

The V and J genes are TRBV6-5 and TRBJ2-1; weak D call: TRBD2 (5 bases). The CDR3 contains 15 residues. Trimming removed 4 bases from V and 3 bases from J, with 13 bases in between. Germline loops: CDR1 MNHEY, CDR2 SVGAGI. The CDR3 DNA is TGTGCCAGCAGTTTTGACGGTGAGGGCTACAATGAGCAGTTCTTC. It encodes CASSFDGEGYNEQFF.

This chain connects TRBV10-1 to TRBJ2-3, with 11 positions matching TRBD2. CDR1 WNHNN and CDR2 SYGVQD come from the germline V gene (reference sequence). The CDR3 extends over 16 amino acids. J gave up 2 bases and V 6 bases, and 7 bases lay outside the gene matches. This CDR3 is CASSPGTSGYTDTQYF. The CDR3 DNA follows: TGCGCCAGCAGCCCGGGGACTAGCGGATACACAGATACGCAGTATTTT.

CDR3 bases: TGTGCCAGCAGCCGACGACAGGAAGATCAGCCCCAGCATTTT. This translates into CASSRRQEDQPQHF. This sequence joins TRBV28 and TRBJ1-5; D perhaps matches TRBD1 (6 bases). V lost 6 bases to trimming and J lost 5 bases, with 14 bases between them. Germline V gives CDR1 MDHEN, CDR2 SYDVKM. The CDR3 runs 14 residues.

V is TRBV10-1 and J is TRBJ2-2; 10 positions match TRBD2. CDR1 is WNHNN, CDR2 SYGVQD, per germline (reference sequence). CDR3 length: 15 amino acids. V shed 5 bases and J 3 bases; nucleotides not matched to a gene: 3. In DNA, the CDR3 is TGCGCCAGCAGTCAGCTAGCGGGAGACACCGGGGAGCTGTTTTTT. Its protein product is CASSQLAGDTGELFF.

The V gene is TRBV6-5, the J gene TRBJ2-2; TRBD2 matches 9 bases. The CDR3 contains 15 residues. Trimming took 7 bases from V and 0 from J; bases not matched to a gene: 3. In germline, CDR1 is MNHEY, CDR2 SVGAGI. The CDR3 sequence is CASTGLASNTGELFF. As DNA, the CDR3 is TGTGCCAGCACCGGACTAGCGTCGAACACCGGGGAGCTGTTTTTT.

The chain is built from TRBV5-1 and TRBJ2-1, with 9 bases lining up with TRBD2. With V trimmed by 0 bases and J by 5 bases, 12 bases remained unmatched. The CDR3 is 18 residues long. Per the germline V gene, CDR1 is SGHRS and CDR2 is YFSETQ. The CDR3 loop reads CASSLAWRAGGPDNEQFF. CDR3 bases: TGCGCCAGCAGCTTGGCCTGGAGGGCGGGAGGGCCAGACAATGAGCAGTTCTTC. Variable domain in full (rest from reference TRBV5-1 and TRBJ2-1): KAGVTQTPRYLIKTRGQQVTLSCSPISGHRSVSWYQQTPGQGLQFLFEYFSETQRNKGNFPGRFSGRQFSNSRSEMNVSTLELGDSALYLCASSLAWRAGGPDNEQFFGPGTRLTVL.

Notes on this clone: An end of the junction does not agree with germline; a read error may underlie this. The gene calls are TRBV7-7 and TRBJ2-2, with a possible D match to TRBD1 (5 bases). Looked up from germline, CDR1 is SSHAT and CDR2 is FNYEAQ (reference sequence). CDR3 length: 15 residues. This CDR3 reads CASSPNTGNTGELFF. As DNA, the CDR3 is TGTGCTAGCAGCCCCAACACAGGGAACACCGGGGAGCTGTTTTTT. The full variable domain, with the rest looked up from reference TRBV7-7 and TRBJ2-2, is GAGVSQSPRYKVTKRGQDVTLRCDPISSHATLYWYQQALGQGPEFLTYFNYEAQPDKSGLPSDRFSAERPEGSISTLTIQRTEQRDSAMYRCASSPNTGNTGELFFGEGSRLTVL.

The chain carries TRBV18 and TRBJ2-3, with TRBD2 matching 16 bases. Unmatched junction bases numbered 9, after V lost 2 bases and J lost 1 base. Germline values: CDR1 KGHSH, CDR2 LQKENI. The CDR3 consists of 20 residues. This CDR3 is CASSPTPGLAGGPGTDTQYF. In nucleotides, the CDR3 is TGTGCCAGCTCACCAACCCCGGGACTAGCGGGAGGGCCAGGCACAGATACGCAGTATTTT.

The V gene is TRBV7-2, the J gene TRBJ1-5; perhaps TRBD1 as D (6 bases). V was clipped by 4 bases and J by 2 bases, with 15 bases between them. Germline-derived CDR1 and CDR2 are SGHTA and FQGNSA. The CDR3 covers 16 residues. CDR3 DNA: TGTGCCAGCAGCTGGTTTGCAGGGGTTGGCAATCAGCCCCAGCATTTT. Protein product: CASSWFAGVGNQPQHF. The whole variable domain, remainder taken from reference TRBV7-2 and TRBJ1-5, is GAGVSQSPSNKVTEKGKDVELRCDPISGHTALYWYRQSLGQGLEFLIYFQGNSAPDKSGLPSDRFSAERTGGSVSTLTIQRTQQEDSAVYLCASSWFAGVGNQPQHFGDGTRLSIL.

The V call is TRBV28, the J call TRBJ2-7; TRBD1 matches 10 bases. J was trimmed by 0 bases and V by 8 bases; bases with no gene match: 7. The germline CDR1 and CDR2 sequences are MDHEN and SYDVKM. CDR3 length equals 15 residues. CDR3 sequence reads: CASGTGATSSYEQYF. As DNA, the CDR3 is TGTGCCAGCGGGACAGGGGCGACCAGCTCCTACGAGCAGTACTTC.

This rearrangement joins TRBV27 to TRBJ2-1; possibly TRBD2 for D (6 bases). The V end was cut by 3 bases, the J end by 5 bases, with 14 bases between. CDR3 length equals 15 residues. Germline assignment: CDR1 MNHEY and CDR2 SMNVEV (reference sequence). CDR3 in DNA: TGTGCCAGCAGTTTTGGTAGCGGAGGGGACAATGAGCAGTTCTTC. Its translation is CASSFGSGGDNEQFF.

The chain is built from TRBV28 and TRBJ2-3, with a tentative D call TRBD2 (6 bases). Germline V gene sequence: CDR1 MDHEN, CDR2 SYDVKM. This CDR3 is built from 15 residues. The ends were cut back, 2 bases at V and 0 bases at J, with 9 bases in the middle. CDR3 in DNA: TGTGCCAGCAGTTTAGCGGGAACTAGCACAGATACGCAGTATTTT. It encodes CASSLAGTSTDTQYF. Variable domain in full (rest from reference TRBV28 and TRBJ2-3): DVKVTQSSRYLVKRTGEKVFLECVQDMDHENMFWYRQDPGLGLRLIYFSYDVKMKEKGDIPEGYSVSREKKERFSLILESASTNQTSMYLCASSLAGTSTDTQYFGPGTRLTVL.

This clone was seen a few times. J is TRBJ2-7 and V is TRBV2; D may be TRBD1 (6 bases). CDR1 SNHLY and CDR2 FYNNEI come from the germline V gene. Trimming pared 8 bases from V and 6 bases from J, leaving 20 bases between. The CDR3 is made up of 14 amino acids. The CDR3, as DNA: TGTGCCAGCTACCGTCCCGGATCGACAGGCGAGCAGTACTTC. This gives the protein CASYRPGSTGEQYF.

This chain joins TRBV6-5 and TRBJ1-1, with D tentatively TRBD1 (5 bases). V lost 2 bases and J lost 5, with 9 bases in between. From germline, CDR1 is MNHEY and CDR2 SVGAGI. CDR3 length: 13 amino acids. The CDR3 nucleotides are TGTGCCAGCAGTTACGGGGAGGGGACTGAAGCTTTCTTT. Amino acid sequence: CASSYGEGTEAFF.

This clone was observed a few times. The J gene is TRBJ1-5, the V gene TRBV27, with D tentatively TRBD1 (6 bases). V was shortened by 6 bases and J by 6 bases, with 12 bases between the two germline ends. The CDR3 contains 13 residues. CDR1 and CDR2 (germline): MNHEY, SMNVEV (reference sequence). The CDR3 here is CASRRNRAQPQHF. The CDR3 nucleotides are TGTGCCAGCAGACGCAACAGGGCTCAGCCCCAGCATTTT.